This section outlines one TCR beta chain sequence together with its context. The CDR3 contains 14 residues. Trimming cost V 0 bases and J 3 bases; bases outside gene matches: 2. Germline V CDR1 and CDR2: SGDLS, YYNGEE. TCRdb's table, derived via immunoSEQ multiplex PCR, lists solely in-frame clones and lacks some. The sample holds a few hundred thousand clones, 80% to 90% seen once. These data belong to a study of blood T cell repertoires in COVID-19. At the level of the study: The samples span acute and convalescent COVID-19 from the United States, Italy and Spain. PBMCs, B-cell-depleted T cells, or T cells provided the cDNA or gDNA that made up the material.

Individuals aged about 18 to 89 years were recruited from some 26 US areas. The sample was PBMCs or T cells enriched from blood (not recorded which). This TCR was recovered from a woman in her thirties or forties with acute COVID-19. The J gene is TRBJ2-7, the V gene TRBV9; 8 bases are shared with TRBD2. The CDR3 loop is CASSVEREGYEQYF. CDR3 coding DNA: TGTGCCAGCAGCGTAGAACGGGAGGGCTACGAGCAGTACTTC. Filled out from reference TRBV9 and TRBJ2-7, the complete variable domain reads DSGVTQTPKHLITATGQRVTLRCSPRSGDLSVYWYQQSLDQGLQFLIQYYNGEERAKGNILERFSAQQFPDLHSELNLSSLELGDSALYFCASSVEREGYEQYFGPGTRLTVT.